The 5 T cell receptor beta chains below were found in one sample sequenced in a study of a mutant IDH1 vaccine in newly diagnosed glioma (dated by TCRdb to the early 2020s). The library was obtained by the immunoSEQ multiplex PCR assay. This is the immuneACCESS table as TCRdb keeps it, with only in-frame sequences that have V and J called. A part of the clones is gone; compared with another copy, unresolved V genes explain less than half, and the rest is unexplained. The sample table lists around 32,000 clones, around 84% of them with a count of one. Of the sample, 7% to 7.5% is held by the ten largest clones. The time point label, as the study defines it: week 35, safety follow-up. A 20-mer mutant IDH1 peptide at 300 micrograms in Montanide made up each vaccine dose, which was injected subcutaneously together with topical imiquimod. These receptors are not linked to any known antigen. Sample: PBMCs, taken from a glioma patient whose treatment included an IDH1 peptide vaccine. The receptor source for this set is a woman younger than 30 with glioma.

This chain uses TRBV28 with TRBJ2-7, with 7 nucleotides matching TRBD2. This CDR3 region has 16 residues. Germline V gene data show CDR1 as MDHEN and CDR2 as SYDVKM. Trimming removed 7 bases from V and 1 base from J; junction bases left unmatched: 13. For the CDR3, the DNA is TGTGCCAGCACCACCTGGGGGGAGGGCAGATCCTACGAGCAGTACTTC. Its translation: CASTTWGEGRSYEQYF.

The DNA for the CDR3 is TGTGCCTGGAATCTTATCAGGGTCGATACGCAGTATTTT. Residues: CAWNLIRVDTQYF. The V call is TRBV30, the J call TRBJ2-3; a weak D match, TRBD1 (5 bases). The CDR3 length is 13 residues. CDR1 and CDR2 from the germline V gene are GTSNPN and SVGIG (reference sequence). V dropped 4 bases and J dropped 6 bases, with 14 bases sitting between them.

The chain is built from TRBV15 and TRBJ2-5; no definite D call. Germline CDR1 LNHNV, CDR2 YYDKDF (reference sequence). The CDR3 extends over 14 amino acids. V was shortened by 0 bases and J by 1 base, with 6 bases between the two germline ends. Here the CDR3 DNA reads TGTGCCACCAGCAGAGATAAGACCCAAGAGACCCAGTACTTC. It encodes CATSRDKTQETQYF.

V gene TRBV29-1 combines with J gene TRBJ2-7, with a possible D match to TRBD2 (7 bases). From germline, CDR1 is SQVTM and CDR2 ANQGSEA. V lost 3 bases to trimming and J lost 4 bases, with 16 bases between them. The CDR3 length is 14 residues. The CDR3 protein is CSVEGGGGSYEQYF. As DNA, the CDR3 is TGCAGCGTTGAGGGGGGAGGGGGTTCGTACGAGCAGTACTTC.

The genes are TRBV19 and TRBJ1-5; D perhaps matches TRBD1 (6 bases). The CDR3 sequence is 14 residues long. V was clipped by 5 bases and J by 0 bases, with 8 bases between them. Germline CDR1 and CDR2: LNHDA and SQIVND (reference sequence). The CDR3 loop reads CASSGTLSNQPQHF. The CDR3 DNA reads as TGTGCCAGTAGTGGGACACTTAGCAATCAGCCCCAGCATTTT.